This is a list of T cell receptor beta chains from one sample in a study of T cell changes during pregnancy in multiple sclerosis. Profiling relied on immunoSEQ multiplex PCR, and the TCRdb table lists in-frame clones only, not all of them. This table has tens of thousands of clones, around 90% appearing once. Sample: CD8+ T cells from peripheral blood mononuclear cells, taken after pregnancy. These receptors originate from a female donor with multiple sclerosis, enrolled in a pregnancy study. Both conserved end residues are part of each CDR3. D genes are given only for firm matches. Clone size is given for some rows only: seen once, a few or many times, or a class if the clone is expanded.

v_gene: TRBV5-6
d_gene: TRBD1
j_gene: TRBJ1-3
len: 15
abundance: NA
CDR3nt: TGTGCCAGCAGTTTTGGGACAGGGGGAAGAAACACCATATATTTT
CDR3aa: CASSFGTGGRNTIYF

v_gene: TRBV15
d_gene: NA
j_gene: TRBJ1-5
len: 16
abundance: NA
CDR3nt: TGTGCCACCAGCAGAGAAGAGGAGGGGCTCCAGCCGCCCCAGCATTTT
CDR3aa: CATSREEEGLQPPQHF

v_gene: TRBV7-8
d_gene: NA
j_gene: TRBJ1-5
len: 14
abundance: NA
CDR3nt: TGTGCCAGCAGCACGGGGGGGAGGTTTCAGCCCCAGCATTTT
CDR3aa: CASSTGGRFQPQHF

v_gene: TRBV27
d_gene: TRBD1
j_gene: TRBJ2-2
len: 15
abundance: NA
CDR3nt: TGTGCCAGCAGTCCTTGGACAGGGGACACCGGGGAGCTGTTTTTT
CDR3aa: CASSPWTGDTGELFF

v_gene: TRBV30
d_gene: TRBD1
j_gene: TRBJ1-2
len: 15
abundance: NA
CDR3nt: TGTGCCTGGACGACAGGGGCCTCCGTCCTCTATGGCTACACCTTC
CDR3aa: CAWTTGASVLYGYTF

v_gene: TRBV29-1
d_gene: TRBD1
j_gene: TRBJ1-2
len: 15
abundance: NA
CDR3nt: TGCAGCGTTGAATCTCGGGACAGGGAGGAGGGTGGCTACACCTTC
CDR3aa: CSVESRDREEGGYTF

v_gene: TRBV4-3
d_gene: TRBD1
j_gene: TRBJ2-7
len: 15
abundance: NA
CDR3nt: TGCGCCAGCAGCCAAGCAGGACAGGGAGCCTACGAGCAGTACTTC
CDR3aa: CASSQAGQGAYEQYF

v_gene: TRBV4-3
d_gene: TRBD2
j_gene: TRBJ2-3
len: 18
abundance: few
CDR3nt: TGCGCCAGCAGCCAAGAAGAGACTAGCGCGGAATTCACAGATACGCAGTATTTT
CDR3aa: CASSQEETSAEFTDTQYF

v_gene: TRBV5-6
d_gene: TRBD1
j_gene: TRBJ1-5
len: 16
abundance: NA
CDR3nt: TGTGCCAGCAGCTCCTCAGACAGGGGGTTGGGTCAGCCCCAGCATTTT
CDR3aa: CASSSSDRGLGQPQHF

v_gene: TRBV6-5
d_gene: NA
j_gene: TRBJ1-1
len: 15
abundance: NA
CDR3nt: TGTGCCAGCAGCGGGAGTGGGGCCATGAACACTGAAGCTTTCTTT
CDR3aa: CASSGSGAMNTEAFF

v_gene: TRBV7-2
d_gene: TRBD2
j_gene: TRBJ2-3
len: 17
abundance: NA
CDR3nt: TGTGCCAGCAGCTGGAGGACTAGCGGGGGGGCCATGGATACGCAGTATTTT
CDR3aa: CASSWRTSGGAMDTQYF

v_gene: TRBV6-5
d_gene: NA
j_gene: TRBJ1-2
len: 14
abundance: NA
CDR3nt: TGTGCCAGCAGTTACTCTGGGCAGGGAGGCGGCTACACCTTC
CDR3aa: CASSYSGQGGGYTF

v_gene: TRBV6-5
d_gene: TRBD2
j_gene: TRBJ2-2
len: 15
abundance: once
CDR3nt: TGTGCCAGCAGTTTAGCGGGGGGGAACACCGGGGAGCTGTTTTTT
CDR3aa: CASSLAGGNTGELFF

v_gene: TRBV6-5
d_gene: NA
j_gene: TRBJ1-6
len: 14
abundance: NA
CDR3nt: TGTGCCAGCAGCCCTTGGGGCGTCGATTCACCCCTCCACTTT
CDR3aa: CASSPWGVDSPLHF

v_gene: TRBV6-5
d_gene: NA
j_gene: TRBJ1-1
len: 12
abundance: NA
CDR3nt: TGTGCCAGCGGAGGGTGGACCACTGAAGCTTTCTTT
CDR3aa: CASGGWTTEAFF

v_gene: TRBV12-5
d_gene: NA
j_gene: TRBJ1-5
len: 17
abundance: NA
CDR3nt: TGTGCTAGTGGTCCTAGCGGTTCAAGGCACCGCAATCAGCCCCAGCATTTT
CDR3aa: CASGPSGSRHRNQPQHF

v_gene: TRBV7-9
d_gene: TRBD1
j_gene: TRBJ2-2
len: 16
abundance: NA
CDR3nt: TGTGCCAGCAGCCGCCCGGGACAGGGGAACACCGGGGAGCTGTTTTTT
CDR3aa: CASSRPGQGNTGELFF

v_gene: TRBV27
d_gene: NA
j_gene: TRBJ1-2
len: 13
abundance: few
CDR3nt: TGTGCCAGCAGTTATGCGGAAAACTATGGCTACACCTTC
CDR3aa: CASSYAENYGYTF

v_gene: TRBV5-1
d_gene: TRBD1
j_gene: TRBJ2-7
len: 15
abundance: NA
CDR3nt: TGCGCCAGCAGCTTGGAGTCAGGGGGATCCTACGAGCAGTACTTC
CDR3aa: CASSLESGGSYEQYF

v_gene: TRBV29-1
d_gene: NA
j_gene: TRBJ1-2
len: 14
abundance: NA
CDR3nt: TGCAGCGTTGAAGATCTTGGTCGGGACTATGGCTACACCTTC
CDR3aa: CSVEDLGRDYGYTF

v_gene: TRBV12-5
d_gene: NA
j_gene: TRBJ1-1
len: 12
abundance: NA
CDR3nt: TGTGCTAGTGGTTTGTGGGGGGCTGAAGCTTTCTTT
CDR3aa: CASGLWGAEAFF

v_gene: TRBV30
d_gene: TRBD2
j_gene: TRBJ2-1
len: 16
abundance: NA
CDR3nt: TGTGCCTGGACGGGACTAGCGGGGACTTTCTACAATGAGCAGTTCTTC
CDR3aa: CAWTGLAGTFYNEQFF

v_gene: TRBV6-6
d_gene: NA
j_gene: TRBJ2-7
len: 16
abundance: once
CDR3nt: TGTGCCAGCAGCTCCCACGTGGGGCAAGCTTCCTACGAGCAGTACTTC
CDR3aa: CASSSHVGQASYEQYF

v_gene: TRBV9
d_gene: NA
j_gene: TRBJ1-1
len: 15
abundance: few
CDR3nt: TGTGCCAGCAGCGTAGGTACAGGGTCAAACACTGAAGCTTTCTTT
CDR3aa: CASSVGTGSNTEAFF